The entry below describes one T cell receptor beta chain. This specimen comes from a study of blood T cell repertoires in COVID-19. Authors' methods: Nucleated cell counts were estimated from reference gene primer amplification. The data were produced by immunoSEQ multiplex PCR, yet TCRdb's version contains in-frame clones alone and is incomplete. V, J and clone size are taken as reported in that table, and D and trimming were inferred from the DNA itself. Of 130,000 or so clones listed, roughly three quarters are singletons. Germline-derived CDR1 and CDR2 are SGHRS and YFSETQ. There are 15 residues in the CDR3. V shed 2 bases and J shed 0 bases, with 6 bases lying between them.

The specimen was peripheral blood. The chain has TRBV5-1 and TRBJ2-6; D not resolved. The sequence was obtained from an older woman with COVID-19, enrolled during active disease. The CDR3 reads CASSLTASGANVLTF. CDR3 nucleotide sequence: TGCGCCAGCAGCTTAACAGCCTCTGGGGCCAACGTCCTGACTTTC.